Each of the 26 T cell receptor beta chains below was sequenced from the same sample in a study of blood T cell repertoires in COVID-19 (dated by TCRdb to the early 2020s). Library method: the immunoSEQ multiplex PCR assay. TCRdb provides this immuneACCESS table in a form limited to in-frame rearrangements. Some clones are lacking; in checked studies, under half of them reflect an unresolved V gene, and why the rest are absent is not known. This sample lists 250,000 or so clones; approximately 84% were detected once. The ten biggest clones cover roughly 1.7% of the sample. The material sequenced was PBMCs or T cells enriched from blood (not recorded which). The origin of the receptors is a man aged 35 to 55 who had recovered from COVID-19.

J is TRBJ2-2 and V is TRBV7-2, with 7 bases that match TRBD2. Germline-derived CDR1 and CDR2 are SGHTA and FQGNSA. J was trimmed by 7 bases and V by 4 bases; bases with no gene match: 6. The CDR3 sequence is 14 residues long. For the CDR3, the DNA is TGTGCCAGCAGCTCCTCGGGCGGGAGCGGGGAGCTGTTTTTT. Translated: CASSSSGGSGELFF.

This clone appeared a single time. The chain carries TRBV4-1 and TRBJ1-2, with 10 bases fitting TRBD1. Trimming removed 0 bases from V and 2 bases from J; junction bases left unmatched: 9. Germline loops: CDR1 MGHRA, CDR2 YSYEKL. The CDR3 covers 18 residues. DNA of the CDR3: TGCGCCAGCAGCCAAGATAAATTGAGGACAGGGGGAAACTATGGCTACACCTTC. Its translation is CASSQDKLRTGGNYGYTF.

This clone was recorded only once. The genes are TRBV19 and TRBJ2-3; TRBD1 matches at 10 bases. The trim removed 4 bases at V and 2 bases at J, leaving 3 bases unmatched. The CDR3 runs 15 residues. Per germline, CDR1 LNHDA and CDR2 SQIVND (reference sequence). CDR3 DNA sequence: TGTGCCAGTAGTACGACAGGGGGCTTCACAGATACGCAGTATTTT. It yields the protein CASSTTGGFTDTQYF.

The CDR3 region is CASSSGGTEAFF. DNA of the CDR3: TGCGCCAGCAGCTCAGGGGGGACTGAAGCTTTCTTT. This rearrangement joins TRBV5-1 to TRBJ1-1; 7 bases match TRBD1. V shed 3 bases and J 5 bases; nucleotides not matched to a gene: 1. Germline V lookup: CDR1 SGHRS, CDR2 YFSETQ. This CDR3 has 12 residues.

V gene TRBV6-1 combines with J gene TRBJ1-5; D may be TRBD1 (5 bases). This CDR3 is built from 14 residues. Germline CDR1 and CDR2: MNHNS and SASEGT. Trimming left V 2 bases short and J 5 bases short, with 10 bases between. The CDR3 region has the DNA TGTGCCAGCAGTGAAAGGGACTGGGATCAGCCCCAGCATTTT. It yields the protein CASSERDWDQPQHF.

V is TRBV30 and J is TRBJ1-6; no firm D call. The ends were cut back, 7 bases at V and 7 bases at J, with 17 bases in the middle. The CDR3 spans 14 residues. CDR1 and CDR2 from the germline V gene are GTSNPN and SVGIG (reference sequence). CDR3 protein: CASQGGDLNSPLHF. The CDR3, as DNA: TGTGCCTCCCAAGGTGGAGACCTGAATTCACCCCTCCACTTT.

This chain connects TRBV3-1 (or the pseudogene TRBV3-2) to TRBJ2-2, with TRBD2 matching 15 bases. The CDR3 has 18 amino acids. V gave up 4 bases and J gave up 4 bases; unmatched junction bases: 7. Germline CDR1 is LGHDT and CDR2 is YNNKEL (reference sequence). The CDR3 loop is CASSRTSGGAGGTGELFF. The CDR3, as DNA: TGTGCCAGCAGCCGGACTAGCGGGGGGGCCGGAGGCACCGGGGAGCTGTTTTTT.

This clone was seen once. The chain uses TRBV27 and TRBJ2-5; 12 nucleotides align to TRBD2. V lost 5 bases, J lost 2 bases, and 6 bases stayed unmatched. CDR3 length equals 16 residues. Germline V lookup: CDR1 MNHEY, CDR2 SMNVEV (reference sequence). The chain's CDR3 is CASSPGLAGKQETQYF. For the CDR3, the DNA is TGTGCCAGCAGTCCGGGACTAGCGGGCAAGCAAGAGACCCAGTACTTC.

The gene calls are TRBV5-4 and TRBJ1-2; no clear D gene. Germline V gene sequence: CDR1 SGHNT, CDR2 YYREEE (reference sequence). V lost 4 bases and J lost 4, with 17 bases in between. This CDR3 spans 15 amino acids. The CDR3 loop reads CASSPFDLAGYGYTF. Here the CDR3 DNA reads TGTGCCAGCAGCCCTTTCGACCTTGCGGGCTATGGCTACACCTTC. The variable domain in full, completed from reference TRBV5-4 and TRBJ1-2, reads ETGVTQSPTHLIKTRGQQVTLRCSSQSGHNTVSWYQQALGQGPQFIFQYYREEENGRGNFPPRFSGLQFPNYSSELNVNALELDDSALYLCASSPFDLAGYGYTFGSGTRLTVV.

This chain uses TRBV6-5 with TRBJ2-2; TRBD1 might be the D (5 bases). Per the germline V gene, CDR1 is MNHEY and CDR2 is SVGAGI. Trimming cost V 6 bases and J 3 bases, with 14 bases left between them. The CDR3 length is 15 residues. The CDR3 here is CASRWLWGDTGELFF. In DNA, the CDR3 is TGTGCCAGCAGGTGGCTCTGGGGCGACACCGGGGAGCTGTTTTTT.

The chain uses TRBV30 and TRBJ1-5; D not certain. The germline V gene encodes CDR1 GTSNPN and CDR2 SVGIG (reference sequence). V lost 3 bases and J 9 bases, leaving 12 bases between the germline ends. This CDR3 comprises 12 residues. The CDR3 reads CAWSLGRRPQHF. The CDR3 bases are TGTGCCTGGAGCCTTGGTCGTAGGCCCCAGCATTTT.

Worth noting for this clone: The identical CDR3 is also encoded by other nucleotide sequences in the sample. The CDR3 region is CASSGQGAGNQPQHF. In DNA, the CDR3 is TGTGCCAGCAGTGGACAGGGGGCTGGAAATCAGCCCCAGCATTTT. The J gene is TRBJ1-5, the V gene TRBV2; the match to TRBD1 covers 10 bases. Germline values: CDR1 SNHLY, CDR2 FYNNEI. This CDR3 contains 15 residues. Losses at the gene ends were 4 bases for V and 4 bases for J; bases not matched to a gene: 4.

The chain couples TRBV25-1 to TRBJ1-1; D gene unclear. V gave up 7 bases and J gave up 4 bases, with 10 bases separating them. Germline V gives CDR1 MGHDK, CDR2 SYGVNS. This CDR3 has 12 residues. The CDR3 spells CASTGDGTEAFF. CDR3 nucleotides: TGTGCCAGCACCGGAGACGGCACTGAAGCTTTCTTT.

J is TRBJ2-1 and V is TRBV19; 8 bases fit TRBD2. Per the germline V gene, CDR1 is LNHDA and CDR2 is SQIVND (reference sequence). This CDR3 contains 15 residues. V lost 4 bases, J lost 3 bases, and 5 bases stayed unmatched. As DNA, the CDR3 is TGTGCCAGTAGTAGGCAGCGGGAGCTCTACAATGAGCAGTTCTTC. Translation gives CASSRQRELYNEQFF. Full variable domain (rest looked up from reference TRBV19 and TRBJ2-1): DGGITQSPKYLFRKEGQNVTLSCEQNLNHDAMYWYRQDPGQGLRLIYYSQIVNDFQKGDIAEGYSVSREKKESFPLTVTSAQKNPTAFYLCASSRQRELYNEQFFGPGTRLTVL.

The chain links TRBV19 to TRBJ1-6; D not certain. Trimming took off 6 bases at V and 9 bases at J, with 9 bases between the two ends. Germline V gene lookup returns CDR1 LNHDA and CDR2 SQIVND (reference sequence). This CDR3 region has 12 residues. The CDR3 here is CASRYSTSPLHF. Here the CDR3 DNA reads TGTGCCAGTAGATATAGTACTTCACCCCTCCACTTT. Complete variable domain (other parts from reference TRBV19 and TRBJ1-6): DGGITQSPKYLFRKEGQNVTLSCEQNLNHDAMYWYRQDPGQGLRLIYYSQIVNDFQKGDIAEGYSVSREKKESFPLTVTSAQKNPTAFYLCASRYSTSPLHFGNGTRLTVT.

This clone was seen once. The genes are TRBV12-3 or TRBV12-4 and TRBJ1-2; D call uncertain. Deletions cut 6 bases from V and 3 bases from J, with 11 bases between. CDR3 length equals 13 residues. This chain's CDR3 is CASSPAVDYGYTF. In DNA, the CDR3 is TGTGCCAGCAGCCCGGCGGTCGACTATGGCTACACCTTC.

The chain is built from TRBV19 and TRBJ2-6; perhaps TRBD2 as D (5 bases). Germline CDR1 LNHDA, CDR2 SQIVND (reference sequence). This CDR3 region has 16 residues. Trimming shortened V by 8 bases and J by 0 bases, and 14 bases separated the two germline ends. The CDR3 region has the DNA TGTGCCAGTTCGGTAGGACTCAACTCTGGGGCCAACGTCCTGACTTTC. As protein: CASSVGLNSGANVLTF.

This chain uses TRBV7-3 with TRBJ1-1; D remains unclear. This CDR3 has 15 residues. Germline loops: CDR1 SGHTA, CDR2 FQGTGA. The germline V and J ends were trimmed by 5 bases and 0 bases, with 13 bases remaining between them. DNA of the CDR3: TGTGCCAGCAGCCCGTACGGAGGGATGAACACTGAAGCTTTCTTT. Residues: CASSPYGGMNTEAFF.

The chain joins TRBV7-9 to TRBJ1-1; TRBD1 is a possible D gene (6 bases). This CDR3 region has 12 residues. Deletions cut 2 bases from V and 8 bases from J, with 9 bases between. CDR1 SEHNR and CDR2 FQNEAQ come from the germline V gene (reference sequence). CDR3 residues: CASSLIGGEAFF. CDR3 nucleotides: TGTGCCAGCAGCTTAATAGGGGGAGAAGCTTTCTTT.

The genes are TRBV9 and TRBJ1-3; 7 nucleotides agree with TRBD1. The length of the CDR3 is 15 residues. Trimming removed 5 bases from V and 4 bases from J; junction bases left unmatched: 9. The germline V gene encodes CDR1 SGDLS and CDR2 YYNGEE. Here the CDR3 DNA reads TGTGCCAGCAGTCCTCTCACAGGGGACGGAAACACCATATATTTT. This translates into CASSPLTGDGNTIYF. Together with reference TRBV9 and TRBJ1-3, the CDR3 gives the full variable domain: DSGVTQTPKHLITATGQRVTLRCSPRSGDLSVYWYQQSLDQGLQFLIQYYNGEERAKGNILERFSAQQFPDLHSELNLSSLELGDSALYFCASSPLTGDGNTIYFGEGSWLTVV.

CDR3 residues: CASSPPGGPDDTQYF. The CDR3, as DNA: TGTGCCAGCTCACCCCCCGGGGGGCCGGACGATACGCAGTATTTT. This chain connects TRBV18 to TRBJ2-3; the D gene is possibly TRBD2 (7 bases). Germline-derived CDR1 and CDR2 are KGHSH and LQKENI. The CDR3 spans 15 residues. The ends were cut back, 3 bases at V and 6 bases at J, with 16 bases in the middle.

The CDR3 DNA sequence: TGTGCCGCAAGGGCCGGGACAGGGTTCGCTAATGAAAAACTGTTTTTT. Protein sequence: CAARAGTGFANEKLFF. The chain links TRBV19 to TRBJ1-4, with 9 bases aligning to TRBD1. Trimming at V came to 11 bases and at J to 3 bases, leaving 13 bases not matched to a gene. The CDR3 has 16 amino acids. Germline CDR1 is LNHDA and CDR2 is SQIVND (reference sequence).

This clone is a singleton in its sample. The chain has TRBV5-6 and TRBJ2-5; weak D call: TRBD1 (6 bases). V was clipped by 1 base and J by 1 base, with 8 bases between them. Germline CDR1 SGHDT, CDR2 YYEEEE. This CDR3 is 14 amino acids long. CDR3 sequence: CASSLTTGQETQYF. In DNA, the CDR3 is TGTGCCAGCAGCTTGACGACAGGCCAAGAGACCCAGTACTTC.

V gene TRBV19 combines with J gene TRBJ2-3; D is perhaps TRBD2 (6 bases). V was shortened by 3 bases and J by 4 bases, with 14 bases between the two germline ends. Germline V gene sequence: CDR1 LNHDA, CDR2 SQIVND (reference sequence). This CDR3 contains 15 residues. The CDR3 region has the DNA TGTGCCAGTAGTATTGGAGGGAGAGGAGCAGATACGCAGTATTTT. Protein sequence: CASSIGGRGADTQYF. The full variable domain, rest sourced from reference TRBV19 and TRBJ2-3, is DGGITQSPKYLFRKEGQNVTLSCEQNLNHDAMYWYRQDPGQGLRLIYYSQIVNDFQKGDIAEGYSVSREKKESFPLTVTSAQKNPTAFYLCASSIGGRGADTQYFGPGTRLTVL.

The V and J genes are TRBV30 and TRBJ1-1; tentatively, D is TRBD1 (6 bases). Germline loops: CDR1 GTSNPN, CDR2 SVGIG (reference sequence). This CDR3 comprises 14 residues. V was cut by 5 bases and J by 0 bases, with 13 bases left in between. The CDR3 loop reads CAWGGQPMNTEAFF. The CDR3 coding sequence is TGTGCCTGGGGGGGACAACCCATGAACACTGAAGCTTTCTTT.

V usage is TRBV6-5 and J usage is TRBJ1-1, with TRBD1 matching 9 bases. V dropped 7 bases and J dropped 3; count of bases not matched to a gene: 3. Per the germline V gene, CDR1 is MNHEY and CDR2 is SVGAGI. The CDR3 is 13 residues long. CDR3 nucleotide sequence: TGTGCCAGCAACAGGGGGCAGGACACTGAAGCTTTCTTT. Translated, it gives CASNRGQDTEAFF.